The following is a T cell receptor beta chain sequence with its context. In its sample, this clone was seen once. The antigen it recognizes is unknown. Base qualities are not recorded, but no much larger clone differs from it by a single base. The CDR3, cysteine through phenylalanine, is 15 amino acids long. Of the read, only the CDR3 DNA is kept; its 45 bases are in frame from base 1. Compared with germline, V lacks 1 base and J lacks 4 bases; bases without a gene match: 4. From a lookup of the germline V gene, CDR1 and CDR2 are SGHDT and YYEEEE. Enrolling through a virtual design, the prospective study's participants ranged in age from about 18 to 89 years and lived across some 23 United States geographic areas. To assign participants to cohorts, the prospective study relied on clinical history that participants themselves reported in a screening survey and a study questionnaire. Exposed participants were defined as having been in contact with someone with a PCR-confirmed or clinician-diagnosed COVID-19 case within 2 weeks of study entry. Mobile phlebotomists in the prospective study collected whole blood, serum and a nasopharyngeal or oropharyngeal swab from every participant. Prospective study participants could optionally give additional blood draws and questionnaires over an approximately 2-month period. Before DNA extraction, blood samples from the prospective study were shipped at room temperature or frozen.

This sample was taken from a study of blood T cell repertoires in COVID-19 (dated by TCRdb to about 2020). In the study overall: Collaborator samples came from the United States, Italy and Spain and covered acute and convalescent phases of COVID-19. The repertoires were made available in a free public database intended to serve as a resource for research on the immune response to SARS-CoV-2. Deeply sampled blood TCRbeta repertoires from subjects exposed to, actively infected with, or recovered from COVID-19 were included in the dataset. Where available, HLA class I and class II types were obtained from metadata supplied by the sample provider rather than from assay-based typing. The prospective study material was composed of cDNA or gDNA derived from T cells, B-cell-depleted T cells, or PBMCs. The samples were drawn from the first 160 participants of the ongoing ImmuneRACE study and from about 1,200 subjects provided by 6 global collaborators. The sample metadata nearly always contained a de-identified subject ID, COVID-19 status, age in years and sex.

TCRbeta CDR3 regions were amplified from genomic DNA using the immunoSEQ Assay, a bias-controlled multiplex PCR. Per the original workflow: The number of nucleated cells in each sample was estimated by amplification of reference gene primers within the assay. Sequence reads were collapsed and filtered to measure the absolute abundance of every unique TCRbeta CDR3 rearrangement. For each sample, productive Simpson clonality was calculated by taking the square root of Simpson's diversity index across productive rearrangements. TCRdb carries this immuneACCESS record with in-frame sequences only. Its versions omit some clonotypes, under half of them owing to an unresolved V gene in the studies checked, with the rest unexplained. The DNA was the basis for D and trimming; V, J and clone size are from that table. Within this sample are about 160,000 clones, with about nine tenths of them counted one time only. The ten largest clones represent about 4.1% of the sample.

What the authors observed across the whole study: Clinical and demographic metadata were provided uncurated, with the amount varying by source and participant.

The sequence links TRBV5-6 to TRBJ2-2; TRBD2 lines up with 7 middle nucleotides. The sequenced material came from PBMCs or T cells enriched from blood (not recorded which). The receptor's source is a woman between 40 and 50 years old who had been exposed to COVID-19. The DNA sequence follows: TGTGCCAGCAGCTTGTTCGGGGAGGGCACCGGGGAGCTGTTTTTT. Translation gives CASSLFGEGTGELFF.